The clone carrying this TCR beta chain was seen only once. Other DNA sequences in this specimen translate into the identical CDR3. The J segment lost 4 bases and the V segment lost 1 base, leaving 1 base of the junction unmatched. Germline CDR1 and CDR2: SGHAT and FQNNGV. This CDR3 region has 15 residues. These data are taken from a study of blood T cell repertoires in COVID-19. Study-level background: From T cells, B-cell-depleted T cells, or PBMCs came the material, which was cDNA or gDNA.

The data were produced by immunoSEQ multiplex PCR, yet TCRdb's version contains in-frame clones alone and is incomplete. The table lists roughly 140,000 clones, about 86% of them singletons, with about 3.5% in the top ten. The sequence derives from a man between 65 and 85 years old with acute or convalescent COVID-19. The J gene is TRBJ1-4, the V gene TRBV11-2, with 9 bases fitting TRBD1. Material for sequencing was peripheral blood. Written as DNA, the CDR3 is TGTGCCAGCAGCTTAGGGGACAGGGATAATGAAAAACTGTTTTTT. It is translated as CASSLGDRDNEKLFF.